The text below deals with one TCR beta chain. It has no known antigen specificity. Base qualities are not provided; no much larger clone lies one nucleotide away. This record comes from a study of cytomegalovirus exposure and HLA in healthy donors (dated by TCRdb to 2015 to 2018). With respect to the entire study: An earlier analysis of some 620 of the donors reported under 300 Gb of sequence data and about 120 million unique TCR beta sequences obtained from about 170 million T cells. Typing coverage varied by locus: roughly 620-640 donors for A, B, C, DRB1 and DQB1; more than 500 for DQA1; about 590 for DPA1; more than 450 for DPB1. Every discovery cohort repertoire had been produced on one sequencing platform. In the later analysis, no new phenotypic data were used to find candidate immune exposures; instead, reliance was placed on TCR beta sequences and their occurrence across donors. The study was designed to test whether signatures of past pathogen exposure could be identified by cataloging public T cell receptors. Using immunosequencing, the study profiled T cell repertoires from about 620 subjects and related those repertoires to cytomegalovirus serostatus. HLA typing included class I and class II loci at four-digit resolution. An early release covering 550 to 700 HLA-typed donors comprised roughly 300 gigabases of sequencing data and tens of millions of unique TCR sequences. Among about 400 genotyped donors of the cohort, an average of approximately 200,000 unique TCR beta nucleotide sequences was sequenced per donor, of which roughly 18% were non-productive. Four or five DR-DQ haplotypes were handled as single units for association and clustering because linkage in the cohort was strong. Donor age, sex, ethnicity and CMV serostatus were collected together with the repertoire data. Genome-wide SNP genotypes for about three fifths of the roughly 700 donors were used in a later genetic analysis, which treated that subset as a discovery cohort. Of the 300 to 400 genotyped donors, about 80% fell in the genetic ancestry cluster associated with self-reported Caucasian donors. A separate validation cohort of approximately 130 different subjects was used in addition to the 666-subject first cohort. In a later analysis, previously published TCR beta repertoires from 670 or so donors were re-analyzed and high-resolution HLA genotyping was added so that TCR occurrence patterns could be studied. To decide whether each TCR beta V gene segment behaved as functional or pseudogenic, an earlier analysis of nearly 600 of the donors relied on high-throughput TCR beta sequencing. High-throughput TCR immunosequencing, statistical association of individual TCRs with disease status, and machine learning were combined to predict cytomegalovirus infection status.

Library preparation used the immunoSEQ multiplex PCR assay. For the multiplex PCR, a mixture combining 60 forward primers for TCR Vbeta segments and 13 reverse primers for TCR Jbeta segments was used. A multiplex PCR assay on genomic DNA amplified the CDR3 region of rearranged TCR beta genes. On the Illumina HiSeq System, the amplified TCR beta libraries were sequenced as 87-base-pair reads. Per the source publication's procedure: In a later analysis, tens of millions of unique TCR beta chains were counted across the approximately 620 repertoires, and approximately 9.9 million of these chains were shared by at least two donors. A nearest-neighbor algorithm error-corrected the raw reads and collapsed the reads into unique sequences, merging closely related sequences to remove PCR and sequencing errors. Alignment of CDR3 sequences to IMGT reference sequences was used to assign V, D and J gene segments. Each retained sequence needed at least a six-nucleotide match to both a V gene segment and a J gene segment. Rearrangements were classified as productive when the CDR3 lacked stop codons and remained in frame with V and J, and all other rearrangements were classified as non-productive. CDR3 was defined by IMGT convention, running from the second conserved V-encoded cysteine to the conserved J-encoded phenylalanine. The earlier analysis of approximately 500 of the donors excluded sequences that lacked an unambiguous match to a single V gene segment. In an earlier analysis of 450 to 750 of the donors, a V segment was called functional when productive rearrangements were above 56.7%, and segregating when the standard deviation between donors exceeded 5%. A statistical classification framework was built for diagnosing cytomegalovirus status from the catalog of TCR beta chain sequences. In a later analysis, TCR nucleotide sequences were compared against IMGT/GENE-DB human TR gene sequences so that V and J genes could be assigned. In a later analysis, CDR3 sequences and most-parsimonious VDJ recombination scenarios were assigned using the TCRdist pipeline. In a later analysis, each TCR beta chain was defined by its CDR3 amino acid sequence together with its V-gene family, and reads without a unique V-gene family were excluded. To address suspected cross-contamination and a sequencing artifact, a later analysis removed 450 to 700 highly shared, low-generation-probability nucleotide sequences. For each public chain, a later analysis derived a clonal expansion index from normalized ranks of inferred template counts within each repertoire. Generation probabilities in a later analysis came from a VDJ recombination model fitted to out-of-frame rearrangements, and those results were checked against IGoR. A later analysis scored TCR-TCR, TCR-HLA and TCR-CMV co-occurrence with hypergeometric tests, applying a repertoire-size bias correction to TCR pairs. In a later analysis, false discovery rates were estimated by permuting HLA or CMV assignments 20 times. In a later analysis, co-occurring TCRs were grouped with DBSCAN, and TCRdist sequence similarity was added when clustering was performed within HLA-allele-positive subsets. For co-occurrence clustering, repertoires with fewer than 30,000 or more than 120,000 public chains were excluded, along with several repertoires with anomalous nucleotide sharing. TCRdb retrieved this table from immuneACCESS and kept in-frame rearrangements only. Not all clones are present; in checked studies, unresolved V genes account for under half, and no reason is known for the remainder. D and trimming come from the DNA, and the V and J calls and clone size come from that table. The sample table holds about 110,000 clones, of which about four fifths were seen once. The ten top clones hold roughly 1.2% of the sample.

The cohort consisted of more than 650 healthy bone marrow donors. At the time of sampling, all cohort members were nominally healthy, though unrecorded immune exposures were likely present. The donor tested CMV seronegative, placing the donor among the 350 to 400 seronegative members of the cohort. Each donor provided a peripheral blood sample, and peripheral blood mononuclear cells were used for TCR beta sequencing. Genomic DNA extraction from the blood cell samples was performed with the Qiagen DNeasy Blood Extraction Kit. General conclusions and limits of the study: A few of the identified cytomegalovirus-associated TCR beta chains were confirmed in vitro to be specific for cytomegalovirus antigens. A later analysis found that TCR association rates varied across HLA loci, with DRB1 alleles showing the most associated TCRs and HLA-C alleles the fewest. The authors suggested that the approach could potentially be generalized to other disease states and immunological phenotypes. HLA typing was unavailable for some donors at each locus, so association tests used only the typed subset. While some public TCRs were present in many individuals, most TCR sequences turned up only very rarely across donors. Some IMGT-functional V segments, including TRBV6-2 and TRBV6-3, could not be told apart with the 87-base-pair reads, so those segments were excluded. In the study, some 160 TCR beta chains were listed as associated with cytomegalovirus. Most CMV-associated TCR beta chains appeared to be HLA-restricted in a later analysis, and the HLA associations seemed to be driven largely by CMV exposure. The cohort was sequenced for TCR beta chains only, and without alpha or paired-chain data the features that could be detected were limited. Presence/absence analyses assumed roughly uniform sequencing depth across donors, an assumption that may not hold. An earlier analysis of some 590 of the donors showed that most TCR beta V segments appeared in productive rearrangements either about 90% or about 30% of the time, which broadly matched IMGT annotations. Cytomegalovirus status was reported to be diagnosed by the classifier with high specificity and sensitivity in both the original and validation cohorts. The sequencing pipeline was judged likely to have produced a cluster of highly shared sequence variants as a technical artifact. A later genetic analysis reported fewer N-insertions in productive TCRs among donors in an Asian-associated ancestry cluster than the roughly 670-donor mean. A later analysis associated 17,000 or so TCR beta sequences with specific HLA alleles at a false discovery rate of 0.05. Because counts were too low, seventeen rarely observed V segments, including chromosome 9 orphons, were excluded from the earlier analysis of a few hundred of the donors. A further reported finding was that TCR beta sequences accurately predicted the HLA-A and HLA-B alleles for most subjects in the first cohort. Strong co-occurrence of HLA alleles, especially DR and DQ, made assigning TCR associations to individual alleles difficult. According to a later analysis, parvovirus B19, influenza, CMV and Epstein-Barr virus appeared linked to several top co-occurrence clusters. In a later analysis, HLA-associated TCR beta chains were found to be more clonally expanded and to have lower generation probabilities than equally common non-associated chains. Immune exposure information for the cohort was limited to CMV serostatus. A later genetic analysis associated a missense DCLRE1C variant with V-gene and J-gene trimming of TCR beta chains, and an independent cohort replicated the association. Correlated functional status among segregating V segments might reflect linkage disequilibrium, but an unknown experimental factor could not be ruled out.

The germline V gene (reference sequence) supplies CDR1 MNHNY and CDR2 SVGAGI. V is trimmed back by 6 bases and J by 0 bases, and the junction contains 8 bases that no gene match accounts for. The CDR3 spans 15 residues, from the cysteine through the phenylalanine. Only the CDR3 DNA is retained, 45 bases long and in frame from the first base. Sequenced sample: PBMCs. The chain is made from TRBV6-6 and TRBJ2-7; TRBD2 aligns with 7 central bases. This TCR was recovered from a man aged 40-49 years in good health and CMV-seronegative. The CDR3 protein: CASSRGAGDSYEQYF. At the DNA level, the sequence is TGTGCCAGCAGCAGAGGGGCGGGGGACTCCTACGAGCAGTACTTC.